The 18 T cell receptor beta chains below were found in one sample sequenced in a study of T cell responses to AZD1222 COVID-19 vaccine. Clones were sequenced by immunoSEQ multiplex PCR, and TCRdb holds only the in-frame ones, with some missing. The repertoire holds around 160,000 clones, with approximately 94% as singletons. The material was peripheral blood, obtained 28 days after the second AZD1222 dose. The origin of the receptors is an adult who received the AZD1222 COVID-19 vaccine.

This clone was found once. The chain recombines TRBV7-6 with TRBJ1-1; D is unclear. Germline CDR1 is SGHVS and CDR2 is FNYEAQ. Trimming left V 1 base short and J 3 bases short, with 9 bases between. The CDR3 has 14 residues. The CDR3 DNA sequence: TGTGCCAGCAGCTTAGGTGTTCGGGACACTGAAGCTTTCTTT. It codes for CASSLGVRDTEAFF.

The chain uses TRBV7-8 and TRBJ2-7; weak D call: TRBD2 (5 bases). The germline CDR1 and CDR2 sequences are SGHVS and FQNEAQ. Trimming removed 5 bases at V and 4 bases at J, with 12 bases between. The CDR3 runs 13 residues. CDR3: CASSPGLTYEQYF. CDR3 bases: TGTGCCAGCAGCCCTGGACTCACATACGAGCAGTACTTC.

This clone was seen just once. CDR3 in amino acids: CASSLTTGVNSPLHF. The CDR3 bases are TGTGCCAGCAGCCTTACGACAGGGGTCAATTCACCCCTCCACTTT. The gene calls are TRBV11-2 and TRBJ1-6; 8 positions agree with TRBD1. The ends lost 5 bases at V and 7 bases at J; junction bases unmatched: 7. This CDR3 has 15 residues. Germline values: CDR1 SGHAT, CDR2 FQNNGV. Looking up the rest from reference TRBV11-2 and TRBJ1-6 gives the full variable domain: EAGVAQSPRYKIIEKRQSVAFWCNPISGHATLYWYQQILGQGPKLLIQFQNNGVVDDSQLPKDRFSAERLKGVDSTLKIQPAKLEDSAVYLCASSLTTGVNSPLHFGNGTRLTVT.

The J gene is TRBJ1-1, the V gene TRBV19; 7 bases match TRBD1. The CDR3 consists of 14 residues. CDR1 is LNHDA, CDR2 SQIVND, per germline (reference sequence). The trim removed 6 bases at V and 3 bases at J, leaving 7 bases unmatched. The CDR3 region has the DNA TGTGCCAGTAGGAGACAGGGTCTGGACACTGAAGCTTTCTTT. The encoded protein is CASRRQGLDTEAFF.

CDR3 protein: CASSDPGQLNTEAFF. CDR3 DNA sequence: TGCGCCAGCAGTGACCCGGGACAGCTGAACACTGAAGCTTTCTTT. The rearrangement links TRBV10-1 to TRBJ1-1, with TRBD1 matching over 7 bases. The CDR3 length is 15 residues. Trimming removed 3 bases from V and 0 bases from J; junction bases left unmatched: 4. CDR1 is WNHNN and CDR2 is SYGVQD in the germline V gene (reference sequence).

The chain carries TRBV2 and TRBJ1-2; 7 bases match TRBD1. V shed 10 bases and J 4 bases; nucleotides not matched to a gene: 12. The CDR3 has 14 amino acids. Germline CDR1 reads SNHLY; CDR2 reads FYNNEI. The CDR3 loop reads CATRQGRSVYGYTF. The CDR3 DNA sequence: TGTGCCACTCGACAGGGTCGATCGGTCTATGGCTACACCTTC.

This clone occurred once. This sequence joins TRBV5-1 and TRBJ1-2; 8 bases are a match to TRBD1. This CDR3 region has 15 residues. The V and J ends lost 4 bases and 4 bases, in that order; junction bases with no gene match: 9. From germline, CDR1 is SGHRS and CDR2 YFSETQ. This CDR3 reads CASSLPRDRPYGYTF. For the CDR3, the DNA is TGCGCCAGCAGCCTTCCACGGGACAGGCCCTATGGCTACACCTTC.

The V and J genes are TRBV4-3 and TRBJ2-7; D is ambiguous. Germline values: CDR1 LGHNA, CDR2 YSLEER. Trimming stripped 0 bases from V and 2 bases from J, with 11 bases between. The length of the CDR3 is 15 residues. In nucleotides, the CDR3 is TGCGCCAGCAGCCAAGATCGTCGACTGGCCTACGAGCAGTACTTC. It is translated as CASSQDRRLAYEQYF.

J is TRBJ2-1 and V is TRBV7-6; TRBD2 agrees at 10 bases. This CDR3 is built from 16 residues. V trimming: 1 base; J trimming: 10 bases; junction bases outside the gene matches: 10. Germline loops: CDR1 SGHVS, CDR2 FNYEAQ. The CDR3 DNA is TGTGCCAGCAGCTTAGTGGGGCTAGCGGGAGCCGGCGAGCAGTTCTTC. It translates to CASSLVGLAGAGEQFF.

This sequence joins TRBV5-5 and TRBJ1-1, with D uncertain. The V end was cut by 2 bases, the J end by 1 base, with 9 bases between. This CDR3 has 14 amino acids. Germline CDR1 is SGHKS and CDR2 is YYEKEE (reference sequence). CDR3 nucleotides: TGTGCCAGCAGCTTAGGCATGCGGAACACTGAAGCTTTCTTT. This sequence encodes CASSLGMRNTEAFF. Drawing the rest from reference TRBV5-5 and TRBJ1-1, the complete variable domain is DAGVTQSPTHLIKTRGQQVTLRCSPISGHKSVSWYQQVLGQGPQFIFQYYEKEERGRGNFPDRFSARQFPNYSSELNVNALLLGDSALYLCASSLGMRNTEAFFGQGTRLTVV.

This clone was seen once. The rearrangement links TRBV2 to TRBJ2-7; D is undetermined. This CDR3 region has 14 residues. V lost 1 base and J 0 bases, leaving 7 bases between the germline ends. The germline V gene has CDR1 SNHLY and CDR2 FYNNEI. CDR3 protein: CASSEGWGSYEQYF. In nucleotides, the CDR3 is TGTGCCAGCAGTGAAGGGTGGGGCTCCTACGAGCAGTACTTC.

This chain joins TRBV30 and TRBJ2-1, with D possibly TRBD2 on 6 matching bases. This CDR3 region has 15 residues. Between the trimmed V and J ends, which lost 7 bases and 10 bases, there was a span of 26 bases. Looked up from germline, CDR1 is GTSNPN and CDR2 is SVGIG (reference sequence). The CDR3 DNA reads as TGTGCCTCCGACTGGGGGGTGGGGACGTCCCAGGAGCAGTTCTTC. This sequence encodes CASDWGVGTSQEQFF.

This sequence joins TRBV5-1 and TRBJ2-7, with 9 bases aligning to TRBD1. The CDR3 runs to 14 residues. Germline V CDR1 and CDR2: SGHRS, YFSETQ. V dropped 0 bases and J dropped 3; count of bases not matched to a gene: 1. CDR3 residues: CASSLEGQGYEQYF. The DNA of the CDR3 is TGCGCCAGCAGCTTGGAGGGACAGGGCTACGAGCAGTACTTC.

This clone has just one count. V and J are TRBV30 and TRBJ1-3, with 7 nucleotides matching TRBD1. The CDR3 length is 13 residues. The germline V gene encodes CDR1 GTSNPN and CDR2 SVGIG (reference sequence). The V segment lost 7 bases and the J segment 0 bases; nucleotides outside the gene matches: 3. CDR3 loop: CASNRGSGNTIYF. The CDR3 nucleotides read TGTGCCTCTAACAGGGGCTCTGGAAACACCATATATTTT.

The rearrangement joins TRBV27 to TRBJ2-3, with a tentative D call TRBD2 (6 bases). The length of the CDR3 is 15 residues. The germline V gene has CDR1 MNHEY and CDR2 SMNVEV (reference sequence). Deletions cut 2 bases from V and 2 bases from J, with 11 bases between. Written as DNA, the CDR3 is TGTGCCAGCAGTTTAGGCCTAGCGCTCACAGATACGCAGTATTTT. Protein: CASSLGLALTDTQYF.

A few counts support this clone. The rearrangement joins TRBV3-1 (or the pseudogene TRBV3-2) to TRBJ1-2; TRBD1 matches 7 bases. Trimming took 2 bases from V and 2 from J; bases not matched to a gene: 5. The CDR3 spans 15 residues. Germline CDR1 LGHDT, CDR2 YNNKEL (reference sequence). The chain's CDR3 is CASSQSVTGNYGYTF. The CDR3 region has the DNA TGTGCCAGCAGCCAAAGTGTGACAGGGAACTATGGCTACACCTTC.

The J gene is TRBJ2-7, the V gene TRBV28; D possibly corresponds to TRBD1 (6 bases). This CDR3 has 15 amino acids. From germline, CDR1 is MDHEN and CDR2 SYDVKM. The V and J ends lost 6 bases and 1 base respectively, with 16 bases between them. CDR3 loop: CASSPSGTPSYEQYF. CDR3 nucleotides: TGTGCCAGCAGCCCGTCCGGGACACCTTCCTACGAGCAGTACTTC. Full variable domain (missing parts from reference TRBV28 and TRBJ2-7): DVKVTQSSRYLVKRTGEKVFLECVQDMDHENMFWYRQDPGLGLRLIYFSYDVKMKEKGDIPEGYSVSREKKERFSLILESASTNQTSMYLCASSPSGTPSYEQYFGPGTRLTVT.

The CDR3 DNA follows: TGCGCCAGCAGCGTGGACCCCTTTATTTACGAGCAGTACTTC. Its translation: CASSVDPFIYEQYF. This chain connects TRBV5-1 to TRBJ2-7; D remains ambiguous. CDR3 length equals 14 residues. Trimming removed 4 bases from V and 4 bases from J, with 15 bases in between. The germline CDR1 and CDR2 sequences are SGHRS and YFSETQ.